A selection of T cell receptor beta chains follows, all from one sample in a study of cytomegalovirus exposure and HLA in healthy donors. The data were produced by immunoSEQ multiplex PCR, yet TCRdb's version contains in-frame clones alone and is incomplete. The sample records 100,000 to 150,000 clones, about 74% being singletons. Sequencing was done on a sample of PBMCs. Every receptor here comes from a woman aged 45-65 years in good health and CMV-seropositive. Both conserved end residues are part of each CDR3. D genes are given only for firm matches. Where a row states a size, it is once, few, many or the class of an expanded clone; other rows omit it.

>TRBJ2-1|-|-|TRBV5-6|12
TGTGCCAGCAGCTTGGGGGGGCGTGAGCAGTTCTTC
CASSLGGREQFF
>TRBJ2-2|-|-|TRBV10-3|15
TGTGCCCTTCGGGCCGACAGGACCGACACCGGGGAGCTGTTTTTT
CALRADRTDTGELFF
>TRBJ1-6|-|-|TRBV11-3|15
TGTGCCAGCAGCTTAACGGCCGGACAGCGCTCACCCCTCCACTTT
CASSLTAGQRSPLHF
>TRBJ2-3|-|-|TRBV7-9|12
TGTTCCAGCAGCCCCCCGACAGATACGCAGTATTTT
CSSSPPTDTQYF
>TRBJ1-2|-|TRBD1|TRBV15|18
TGTGCCACCAGCAGAGTAAGACGTGGAGGGGGCCTCCTCTATGGCTACACCTTC
CATSRVRRGGGLLYGYTF
>TRBJ2-3|few|-|TRBV9|14
TGTGCCAGCAGCGTAGAGGGAGCTGCGGATACGCAGTATTTT
CASSVEGAADTQYF
>TRBJ1-1|-|-|TRBV19|14
TGTGCCAGTAAGCGGGAGGGCCTGAACACTGAAGCTTTCTTT
CASKREGLNTEAFF
>TRBJ1-1|-|TRBD1|TRBV18|16
TGTGCCAGCTCACCTACAGGGGGACTTATCGACACTGAAGCTTTCTTT
CASSPTGGLIDTEAFF
>TRBJ2-2|-|-|TRBV5-1|14
TGCGCCAGCAGCTTGGAAGGGGCGGTCGGGGAGCTGTTTTTT
CASSLEGAVGELFF
>TRBJ1-5|-|-|TRBV6-1|13
TGTGCCAGCAGGGAACAGGGCTGGCAGCCCCAGCATTTT
CASREQGWQPQHF
>TRBJ2-5|-|-|TRBV11-2|15
TGTGCCATCCAACCGGGACTCCAGCCGTTGGAGACCCAGTACTTC
CAIQPGLQPLETQYF
>TRBJ2-2|few|-|TRBV19|16
TGTGCCAGTAGGTTACCCGGACAGTCGAACACCGGGGAGCTGTTTTTT
CASRLPGQSNTGELFF
>TRBJ1-5|-|TRBD1|TRBV27|15
TGTGCCAGCAGGGCGGGACAGGGAAGTGGGCAGCCCCAGCATTTT
CASRAGQGSGQPQHF
>TRBJ1-5|-|TRBD1|TRBV15|15
TGTGCCACCAGCAGAGAGTTAGGGGGCCATCAGCCCCAGCATTTT
CATSRELGGHQPQHF
>TRBJ2-7|-|-|TRBV14|12
TGTGCCAGCAGCCAAGTTAGATACGAGCAGTACTTC
CASSQVRYEQYF
>TRBJ2-7|-|-|TRBV7-7|13
TGTGCTAGCAGCCTCGCTGCGGGCTACGAGCAGTACTTC
CASSLAAGYEQYF
>TRBJ2-2|few|-|TRBV5-5|15
TGTGCCAGCAGCTTGGTCAGGGGGGACACCGGGGAGCTGTTTTTT
CASSLVRGDTGELFF
>TRBJ2-7|-|-|TRBV11-2|14
TGTGCCAGCAGCTTAGCGGGACTTGCTTACGAGCAGTACTTC
CASSLAGLAYEQYF
>TRBJ2-3|-|TRBD2|TRBV4-2|15
TGTGCCAGCAGCCAAGAGCGGGGGGTCACAGATACGCAGTATTTT
CASSQERGVTDTQYF
>TRBJ2-5|-|TRBD2|TRBV15|18
TGTGCCACCAGCAGAGATCGTCCTAGCGGGGGGGTGAAAGAGACCCAGTACTTC
CATSRDRPSGGVKETQYF
>TRBJ2-7|-|TRBD2|TRBV5-1|15
TGCGCCAGCAGCTCACTAGCGGGGGGGACCTACGAGCAGTACTTC
CASSSLAGGTYEQYF
>TRBJ2-5|-|TRBD1|TRBV6-1|18
TGTGCCAGCAGTGAAATTCTAGGGACAGGGGGGTATCAAGAGACCCAGTACTTC
CASSEILGTGGYQETQYF
>TRBJ2-1|few|TRBD2|TRBV10-1|13
TGCGCCAGCAAAGCGGGGGGCTACAATGAGCAGTTCTTC
CASKAGGYNEQFF
>TRBJ2-7|-|-|TRBV7-8|15
TGTGCCAGCAGCCGAAAACAGGCTTTTTCCTACGAGCAGTACTTC
CASSRKQAFSYEQYF
>TRBJ2-7|-|TRBD1|TRBV13|14
TGTGCCAGCAGCCTAGGACAGGGGCGGTACGAGCAGTACTTC
CASSLGQGRYEQYF
>TRBJ2-2|once|TRBD2|TRBV5-4|19
TGTGCCAGCAGCCTGGGGAGGGGACTAGCGAACCCTAACACCGGGGAGCTGTTTTTT
CASSLGRGLANPNTGELFF
>TRBJ2-3|-|-|TRBV5-4|15
TGTGCCAGCAGCTTGTTTAGTACAGGGACAGATACGCAGTATTTT
CASSLFSTGTDTQYF
>TRBJ1-1|-|TRBD1|TRBV7-9|15
TGTGCCAGCAGAGTTTTGACAGGGGGAAAAACTGAAGCTTTCTTT
CASRVLTGGKTEAFF
>TRBJ2-2|once|-|TRBV7-9|14
TGTGCCAGCAGCCCCGGACTAAGCGCCGGGGAGCTGTTTTTT
CASSPGLSAGELFF
>TRBJ2-1|-|-|TRBV13|13
TGTGCCAGCAGCTTTTGGGAACGACAGGTCAGGATCTTC
CASSFWERQVRIF
>TRBJ2-3|-|-|TRBV27|15
TGTGCCAGCAGTTCACACGGGTCTAGCACAGATACGCAGTATTTT
CASSSHGSSTDTQYF
>TRBJ1-6|-|TRBD1|TRBV18|16
TGTGCCAGCTCACCAGGGGACAGATCCTATAATTCACCCCTCCACTTT
CASSPGDRSYNSPLHF
>TRBJ2-6|-|-|TRBV7-6|17
TGTGCCAGCAGCTTCCTTAGCGAAGGAACTGGGGCCAACGTCCTGACTTTC
CASSFLSEGTGANVLTF
>TRBJ2-5|-|TRBD2|TRBV19|15
TGTGCCAGTAGGAGGGAGGGGAAAGCTCTGGAGACCCAGTACTTC
CASRREGKALETQYF
>TRBJ2-7|-|-|TRBV28|17
TGTGCCAGCAGTTTACAAGGTAACGCGGCCAGCTCCTACGAGCAGTACTTC
CASSLQGNAASSYEQYF
>TRBJ1-6|-|-|TRBV6-5|14
TGTGCCAGCAGTTACGGGGCCAGGACTTCACCCCTCCACTTT
CASSYGARTSPLHF
>TRBJ1-3|-|-|TRBV25-1|15
TGTGCCAGCAGTGGAGGGATCAGGTCTGGAAACACCATATATTTT
CASSGGIRSGNTIYF
>TRBJ1-5|once|-|TRBV7-2|17
TGTGCCAGCAGTCCATATGGGGCAGGGCAGATTCATCAGCCCCAGCATTTT
CASSPYGAGQIHQPQHF
>TRBJ2-3|-|TRBD2|TRBV7-9|16
TGTGCCAGCAGCTTAGAGAGACTAGCGGGGGGAGATACGCAGTATTTT
CASSLERLAGGDTQYF
>TRBJ1-1|-|-|TRBV10-3|16
TGTGCCATCAGTGAGTCGCGGGGCGGGGGGTACACTGAAGCTTTCTTT
CAISESRGGGYTEAFF
>TRBJ1-2|-|-|TRBV10-3|14
TGTGCCATCAGTGACCAGGGAACCTCCTATGGCTACACCTTC
CAISDQGTSYGYTF
>TRBJ2-5|-|-|TRBV2|13
TGTGCCAGCACCATCGGGACACAAGAGACCCAGTACTTC
CASTIGTQETQYF
>TRBJ1-4|few|-|TRBV4-1|14
TGCGCCAGCAGGCTAGGAGGGGATACAGAAAAACTGTTTTTT
CASRLGGDTEKLFF
>TRBJ2-1|-|TRBD2|TRBV11-1|14
TGTGCCAGCAGCTTAGCGTTAGGCGGGGGACAGCAGTTCTTC
CASSLALGGGQQFF
>TRBJ1-1|-|TRBD1|TRBV6-6|16
TGTGCCAGCAGTTACCGACAGGGGGCGAGGGACACTGAAGCTTTCTTT
CASSYRQGARDTEAFF
>TRBJ1-2|once|-|TRBV25-1|14
TGTGCCAGCAGTGAACCGGACAGAAACTATGGCTACACCTTC
CASSEPDRNYGYTF
>TRBJ2-7|-|TRBD2|TRBV7-6|15
TGTGCCAGCAGCTCTAGAGCGGGGGGGGCCTACGAGCAGTACTTC
CASSSRAGGAYEQYF